The 19 T cell receptor beta chains in this list originate from one sample, sequenced in a study of blood T cell repertoires in COVID-19. Sequencing used immunoSEQ multiplex PCR; TCRdb keeps in-frame clones, though not all of them. Among approximately 94,000 clones listed, around four fifths were seen once. What was sequenced was peripheral blood. These receptors all come from a man aged 45 to 65 with active or convalescent COVID-19.

The chain couples TRBV5-1 to TRBJ2-5, with D tentatively TRBD1 (6 bases). Germline V CDR1 and CDR2: SGHRS, YFSETQ. Trimming stripped 0 bases from V and 5 bases from J, with 11 bases between. This CDR3 is 14 amino acids long. CDR3 in amino acids: CASSLEQGRETQYF. As DNA, the CDR3 is TGCGCCAGCAGCTTGGAACAGGGCCGGGAGACCCAGTACTTC.

The chain links TRBV5-1 to TRBJ2-3; D may be TRBD2 (6 bases). The length of the CDR3 is 14 residues. V was pared by 4 bases and J by 5 bases, with 14 bases between. Germline assignment: CDR1 SGHRS and CDR2 YFSETQ. The CDR3: CASSAGGVEDTQYF. The CDR3 DNA follows: TGCGCCAGCAGCGCCGGAGGGGTAGAAGATACGCAGTATTTT. The whole variable domain, filled in from reference TRBV5-1 and TRBJ2-3, reads KAGVTQTPRYLIKTRGQQVTLSCSPISGHRSVSWYQQTPGQGLQFLFEYFSETQRNKGNFPGRFSGRQFSNSRSEMNVSTLELGDSALYLCASSAGGVEDTQYFGPGTRLTVL.

The V call is TRBV9, the J call TRBJ2-7; D is possibly TRBD2 (5 bases). Trimming took off 0 bases at V and 2 bases at J, with 9 bases between the two ends. The CDR3 runs 14 residues. The V gene's germline CDR1 is SGDLS and CDR2 YYNGEE. CDR3 sequence (DNA): TGTGCCAGCAGCGTAGGAGAGGGAACCTACGAGCAGTACTTC. Amino acids: CASSVGEGTYEQYF.

This sequence joins TRBV11-2 and TRBJ2-7; D possibly corresponds to TRBD1 (6 bases). The V gene lost 5 bases and the J gene lost 1 base, with 15 bases spanning the gap. In germline, CDR1 is SGHAT, CDR2 FQNNGV. This CDR3 has 15 residues. The CDR3 is CASSPGASPSYEQYF. DNA for the CDR3: TGTGCCAGCAGCCCAGGGGCTTCTCCTTCCTACGAGCAGTACTTC.

The genes are TRBV11-3 and TRBJ1-3; TRBD1 matches at 8 bases. This CDR3 region has 18 residues. V was pared by 5 bases and J by 0 bases, with 12 bases of the junction left unmatched. The germline CDR1 and CDR2 sequences are SGHNT and YENEEA. DNA for the CDR3: TGTGCCAGCAGCCTATGGGGACAGGTTGATTCCTCTGGAAACACCATATATTTT. This codes for CASSLWGQVDSSGNTIYF.

The V call is TRBV4-1, the J call TRBJ2-7; 13 bases are a match to TRBD2. Germline CDR1 reads MGHRA; CDR2 reads YSYEKL. The CDR3 is 15 residues long. The V and J ends lost 3 bases and 2 bases, in that order; junction bases with no gene match: 1. In nucleotides, the CDR3 is TGCGCCAGCAGCCAGGGACTAGCGGGACCCTACGAGCAGTACTTC. Translating gives CASSQGLAGPYEQYF.

This rearrangement joins TRBV24-1 to TRBJ2-1, with 9 nucleotides matching TRBD2. This CDR3 has 14 residues. From germline, CDR1 is KGHDR and CDR2 SFDVKD. V gave up 6 bases and J gave up 6 bases; unmatched junction bases: 5. CDR3 in DNA: TGTGCCACCAGTTGGCGGGAGGGCCGCAATGAGCAGTTCTTC. The encoded protein is CATSWREGRNEQFF.

The chain has TRBV27 and TRBJ2-7, with D tentatively TRBD2 (7 bases). Germline V gene sequence: CDR1 MNHEY, CDR2 SMNVEV (reference sequence). The V end lost 5 bases, the J end lost 6 bases, and 23 bases lay between the germline ends. CDR3 length: 16 residues. This chain's CDR3 is CASSPARGGAAGEQYF. Here the CDR3 DNA reads TGTGCCAGCAGTCCAGCTAGAGGGGGGGCGGCCGGCGAGCAGTACTTC.

The rearrangement links TRBV30 to TRBJ1-1; D is uncertain. Germline CDR1 is GTSNPN and CDR2 is SVGIG (reference sequence). The germline V and J ends were trimmed by 6 bases and 2 bases, with 10 bases remaining between them. This CDR3 is 12 amino acids long. Written as DNA, the CDR3 is TGTGCCTGCCCGAGGGAAAACACTGAAGCTTTCTTT. This encodes CACPRENTEAFF.

The chain couples TRBV2 to TRBJ2-5; 10 nucleotides align to TRBD2. Unmatched junction bases numbered 9, after V lost 6 bases and J lost 2 bases. CDR3 size: 16 residues. From germline, CDR1 is SNHLY and CDR2 FYNNEI. CDR3: CASRVELAGLQETQYF. Here the CDR3 DNA reads TGTGCCAGCAGAGTGGAACTAGCGGGATTACAAGAGACCCAGTACTTC.

The rearrangement uses TRBV7-5 and TRBJ2-1; the D call TRBD2 from the table was never checked on the DNA. TRBV7-5 is an annotated pseudogene. The CDR3 is made up of 13 amino acids. The CDR3 protein is CVRSRGLEIEQFF. CDR3 nucleotide sequence: TGTGTCAGAAGCCGGGGACTCGAGATCGAGCAGTTCTTC.

In DNA, the CDR3 is TGTGCCAGCTCCGAAGAGGGTGGCTACTACGAGCAGTACTTC. Protein: CASSEEGGYYEQYF. The chain carries TRBV28 and TRBJ2-7, with D perhaps TRBD2 (5 bases). The CDR3 runs 14 residues. Trimming pared 8 bases from V and 3 bases from J, leaving 17 bases between. The germline CDR1 and CDR2 sequences are MDHEN and SYDVKM.

This chain links TRBV7-2 with TRBJ2-5; 9 nucleotides agree with TRBD1. V lost 5 bases to trimming and J lost 3 bases; unmatched junction nucleotides: 1. Germline assignment: CDR1 SGHTA and CDR2 FQGNSA. There are 13 residues in the CDR3. In DNA form, the CDR3 reads TGTGCCAGCAGCAGGGACAGGGAAGAGACCCAGTACTTC. Translated, it gives CASSRDREETQYF.

The V gene is TRBV7-8, the J gene TRBJ2-3, with D maybe TRBD2 (5 bases). CDR1 SGHVS and CDR2 FQNEAQ come from the germline V gene. The CDR3 consists of 14 residues. V gave up 3 bases and J gave up 4 bases, with 11 bases separating them. CDR3 DNA sequence: TGTGCCAGCAGCTTGGGCGGGTACTCAGATACGCAGTATTTT. This translates into CASSLGGYSDTQYF.

This rearrangement joins TRBV30 to TRBJ1-5, with D perhaps matching TRBD1 (6 bases). Trimming took off 3 bases at V and 10 bases at J, with 19 bases between the two ends. The V gene's germline CDR1 is GTSNPN and CDR2 SVGIG (reference sequence). This CDR3 region has 14 residues. The CDR3: CAWSLGHFYLPQHF. The CDR3 DNA reads as TGTGCCTGGAGCCTGGGACATTTTTATTTACCCCAGCATTTT.

This clone was observed a single time. V usage is TRBV27 and J usage is TRBJ2-7, with a tentative D call TRBD2 (6 bases). The CDR3 totals 12 residues. V was pared by 8 bases and J by 0 bases, with 8 bases between. Germline V gene sequence: CDR1 MNHEY, CDR2 SMNVEV (reference sequence). The CDR3 spells CASAGTSYEQYF. Here the CDR3 DNA reads TGTGCCAGCGCGGGAACCTCCTACGAGCAGTACTTC.

The chain combines TRBV12-3 or TRBV12-4 with TRBJ2-1; D is unclear. This CDR3 spans 11 amino acids. Trimming left V 7 bases short and J 8 bases short, with 9 bases between. The DNA of the CDR3 is TGTGCCAGCACCCGAGAGTATGAGCAGTTCTTC. Encoded protein: CASTREYEQFF.

The chain has TRBV3-1 (or the pseudogene TRBV3-2) and TRBJ2-6; 9 bases line up with TRBD1. This CDR3 has 19 residues. Germline assignment: CDR1 LGHDT and CDR2 YNNKEL (reference sequence). The junction had 7 bases not matched to a gene; V was cut back by 1 base and J by 0 bases. CDR3 sequence: CASSQVAGTGSSGANVLTF. CDR3 DNA sequence: TGTGCCAGCAGCCAAGTCGCCGGGACAGGGAGCTCTGGGGCCAACGTCCTGACTTTC.

Turning to this clone: Other DNA sequences in the same sample also yield this CDR3. The chain has TRBV29-1 and TRBJ2-1; no definite D call. V lost 2 bases to trimming and J lost 0 bases, with 5 bases between them. From germline, CDR1 is SQVTM and CDR2 ANQGSEA. This CDR3 has 13 amino acids. CDR3 residues: CSVEQVSYNEQFF. CDR3 in DNA: TGCAGCGTTGAACAGGTCTCCTACAATGAGCAGTTCTTC.